This entry lists 15 T cell receptor beta chains sequenced from one sample in a study of blood T cell repertoires in COVID-19. Clones were read by immunoSEQ multiplex PCR, and TCRdb kept only the in-frame ones, dropping some. The repertoire holds about 170,000 clones, around 87% seen once, with 2.5% to 3% in the top ten. Sequenced material: peripheral blood. The receptor source for this set is a woman of 80 years or more with COVID-19, enrolled during active disease.

The chain is built from TRBV12-3 or TRBV12-4 and TRBJ1-6; perhaps TRBD1 as D (6 bases). CDR3 length: 13 amino acids. Trimming stripped 7 bases from V and 8 bases from J, with 12 bases between. The DNA for the CDR3 is TGTGCCAGCACCGGGACACGGGATTCACCCCTCCACTTT. Amino acid sequence: CASTGTRDSPLHF.

This chain links TRBV29-1 with TRBJ1-1, with a possible D match to TRBD1 (6 bases). This CDR3 has 15 amino acids. In germline, CDR1 is SQVTM, CDR2 ANQGSEA. The germline V and J ends were trimmed by 6 bases and 0 bases, with 17 bases remaining between them. As DNA, the CDR3 is TGCAGCGTCTCCGGCGGGGGGCAGATGAACACTGAAGCTTTCTTT. Amino acids: CSVSGGGQMNTEAFF.

This sequence joins TRBV7-9 and TRBJ1-1; 8 positions agree with TRBD1. V lost 3 bases, J lost 10 bases, and 13 bases stayed unmatched. The germline V gene has CDR1 SEHNR and CDR2 FQNEAQ (reference sequence). The CDR3 covers 15 residues. The CDR3 region is CASSFPDRVSVLAFF. DNA of the CDR3: TGTGCCAGCAGCTTTCCGGACAGGGTCTCTGTGTTAGCTTTCTTT.

This clone was seen ten or more times. This chain links TRBV11-2 with TRBJ1-1; maybe TRBD1 (6 bases). Germline V lookup: CDR1 SGHAT, CDR2 FQNNGV. The CDR3 has 15 residues. V lost 1 base to trimming and J lost 7 bases, with 16 bases between them. Here the CDR3 DNA reads TGTGCCAGCAGCTTAGTCTCCGGGACACAGGATGAAGCTTTCTTT. It encodes CASSLVSGTQDEAFF.

The CDR3 DNA follows: TGTGCCAGCAGCTTAGACAGGCAAAATGGCTACACCTTC. Its protein product is CASSLDRQNGYTF. The chain is built from TRBV7-2 and TRBJ1-2; possibly TRBD1 for D (5 bases). Germline CDR1 is SGHTA and CDR2 is FQGNSA. The CDR3 totals 13 residues. The germline V and J ends were trimmed by 1 base and 6 bases, with 9 bases remaining between them.

The chain joins TRBV5-1 to TRBJ2-4; 14 positions agree with TRBD2. Trimming cost V 4 bases and J 8 bases; bases outside gene matches: 5. This CDR3 is built from 15 residues. Germline values: CDR1 SGHRS, CDR2 YFSETQ. CDR3 in amino acids: CASSQGTSGSDIQYF. CDR3 sequence (DNA): TGCGCCAGCAGCCAAGGGACTAGCGGGAGTGACATTCAGTACTTC.

This clone was observed a few times. The genes are TRBV15 and TRBJ1-1; possible D gene TRBD1, 6 bases. The CDR3 runs 15 residues. V lost 5 bases and J lost 1, with 14 bases in between. Germline CDR1 reads LNHNV; CDR2 reads YYDKDF (reference sequence). The CDR3 DNA follows: TGTGCCACCAGCGACCCCTCGACAGGGAACACTGAAGCTTTCTTT. Its translation: CATSDPSTGNTEAFF.

The J gene is TRBJ1-6, the V gene TRBV18, with D uncertain. Germline CDR1 KGHSH, CDR2 LQKENI. The germline V and J ends were trimmed by 4 bases and 0 bases, with 13 bases remaining between them. This CDR3 region has 17 residues. CDR3 amino acids: CASSRQESSSYNSPLHF. As DNA, the CDR3 is TGTGCCAGCTCACGGCAGGAATCGAGCTCCTATAATTCACCCCTCCACTTT.

The chain links TRBV29-1 to TRBJ2-3, with a tentative D call TRBD2 (6 bases). The CDR3 totals 15 residues. V was cut by 4 bases and J by 1 base, with 15 bases left in between. Looked up from germline, CDR1 is SQVTM and CDR2 is ANQGSEA. The CDR3 bases are TGCAGCGTTGCTTACCTAGCGACACGCACAGATACGCAGTATTTT. Translation: CSVAYLATRTDTQYF.

This clone came up a few times. The J gene is TRBJ1-1, the V gene TRBV4-1; perhaps TRBD1 as D (6 bases). From germline, CDR1 is MGHRA and CDR2 YSYEKL. V dropped 2 bases and J dropped 3 bases, with 13 bases sitting between them. The CDR3 has 15 residues. CDR3 bases: TGCGCCAGCAGCCAATTACAGGGTCGGGACACTGAAGCTTTCTTT. Translated: CASSQLQGRDTEAFF.

The chain joins TRBV7-6 to TRBJ2-5; 13 positions match TRBD2. The CDR3 runs 17 residues. Per the germline V gene, CDR1 is SGHVS and CDR2 is FNYEAQ. The J segment lost 5 bases and the V segment lost 5 bases, leaving 11 bases of the junction unmatched. The CDR3 here is CASSPKLSTSGRETQYF. CDR3 nucleotide sequence: TGTGCCAGCAGCCCTAAACTATCGACTAGCGGGAGGGAGACCCAGTACTTC.

The chain employs TRBV14 and TRBJ2-1; D ambiguous. The CDR3 totals 13 residues. Germline V lookup: CDR1 SGHDN, CDR2 FVKESK. With 1 base removed from V and 9 bases from J, the gap between germline ends came to 10 bases. The CDR3: CASSQASSFEQFF. CDR3 sequence (DNA): TGTGCCAGCAGCCAAGCTTCGAGTTTTGAGCAGTTCTTC.

V usage is TRBV12-3 or TRBV12-4 and J usage is TRBJ2-7, with 7 nucleotides matching TRBD1. The CDR3 sequence is 12 residues long. After removal of 2 bases from V and 6 bases from J, the junction contained 1 base not matched to a gene. The CDR3 region is CASSLSGGEQYF. As DNA, the CDR3 is TGTGCCAGCAGTTTATCAGGGGGCGAGCAGTACTTC.

The chain employs TRBV2 and TRBJ1-6, with TRBD1 matching 10 bases. The junction had 2 bases not matched to a gene; V was cut back by 2 bases and J by 7 bases. The CDR3 is 15 amino acids. Per the germline V gene, CDR1 is SNHLY and CDR2 is FYNNEI. DNA of the CDR3: TGTGCCAGCAGTGAATTGACAGGGGGCAATTCACCCCTCCACTTT. This sequence encodes CASSELTGGNSPLHF.

The V call is TRBV4-3, the J call TRBJ2-7; D remains unclear. V was clipped by 1 base and J by 2 bases, with 12 bases between them. The germline V gene encodes CDR1 LGHNA and CDR2 YSLEER. The CDR3 has 15 amino acids. In DNA form, the CDR3 reads TGCGCCAGCAGCCAAGGACTTTTAGGAGCCTACGAGCAGTACTTC. Its protein product is CASSQGLLGAYEQYF.